This T cell receptor beta chain was observed in a study of T cell clonality in common variable immunodeficiency. Note on this clone: Its antigen is undetermined. The read terminates 3 residues before the CDR3 end, so the remaining end is supplied by the germline J gene.

CVID subjects were around 16 female and more than 25 male, aged 9 to 64. The CDR3 has 15 amino acids. The V end lost 0 bases, the J end lost 3 bases, and 12 bases lay between the germline ends. Per germline, CDR1 SGHRS and CDR2 YFSETQ. The repertoire was sequenced with immunoSEQ multiplex PCR; TCRdb's copy has only in-frame clones and lacks some. Observed are about 12,000 clones, no singletons, with the top ten taking around 6.9%. General study findings and limits: In common variable immunodeficiency, TCR beta chains reportedly carried fewer deletions and N-nucleotide insertions. CVID subjects showed higher TCRbeta clonality than healthy controls.

The receptor's source is a human donor with common variable immunodeficiency. This chain joins TRBV5-1 and TRBJ1-2, with D perhaps matching TRBD1 (5 bases). What was sequenced was peripheral blood mononuclear cells. CDR3 DNA (partial): TGCGCCAGCAGCTTGGCGTCAGGGAGAGACTATGGC. This sequence encodes CASSLASGRDYG. The CDR3 as a whole reads CASSLASGRDYGYTF.